What follows are 26 T cell receptor beta chains derived from one specimen sequenced in a study of cytomegalovirus exposure and HLA in healthy donors. 13 Jbeta primers and 60 Vbeta primers were used for the PCR. The table came from immunoSEQ multiplex PCR; TCRdb's copy has only in-frame clones and leaves some out. The sample holds about 160,000 clones; about 80% are singletons and the top ten take roughly 1.6%. Sequencing was performed on PBMCs. Receptors were obtained from a girl aged 10 to 17 in good health and CMV-seropositive.

V is TRBV7-8 and J is TRBJ2-7; the D gene is possibly TRBD1 (6 bases). Trimming shortened V by 5 bases and J by 1 base, and 9 bases separated the two germline ends. Looked up from germline, CDR1 is SGHVS and CDR2 is FQNEAQ. The CDR3 totals 13 residues. The CDR3: CASSPGQSYEQYF. The CDR3 DNA reads as TGTGCCAGCAGCCCAGGACAGTCCTACGAGCAGTACTTC.

This clone was seen just once. J is TRBJ2-1 and V is TRBV27; TRBD2 agrees at 14 bases. CDR3 length: 15 amino acids. CDR1 is MNHEY, CDR2 SMNVEV, per germline (reference sequence). V shed 6 bases and J 7 bases; nucleotides not matched to a gene: 5. The CDR3 spells CASRTSGGAWNEQFF. CDR3 DNA: TGTGCCAGCAGGACTAGCGGGGGGGCGTGGAATGAGCAGTTCTTC.

V and J are TRBV6-6 and TRBJ2-2; D ambiguous. CDR3 length equals 13 residues. Looked up from germline, CDR1 is MNHNY and CDR2 is SVGAGI (reference sequence). The V end was cut by 4 bases, the J end by 7 bases, with 10 bases between. The chain's CDR3 is CASSFDRGGELFF. CDR3 nucleotides: TGTGCCAGCAGTTTCGACCGAGGCGGGGAGCTGTTTTTT.

This clone was seen a handful of times. The rearrangement links TRBV6-5 to TRBJ2-3; 10 bases are a match to TRBD2. Losses at the gene ends were 7 bases for V and 0 bases for J; bases not matched to a gene: 4. The V gene's germline CDR1 is MNHEY and CDR2 SVGAGI. This CDR3 spans 15 amino acids. CDR3 bases: TGTGCCAGCAATTTAGCGGGGGGAAGCACAGATACGCAGTATTTT. Translation gives CASNLAGGSTDTQYF.

This clone occurred a few times. The gene calls are TRBV5-1 and TRBJ2-3, with TRBD1 as a possible D gene (6 bases). Trimming pared 0 bases from V and 3 bases from J, leaving 20 bases between. CDR1 is SGHRS and CDR2 is YFSETQ in the germline V gene. The CDR3 extends over 18 amino acids. The chain's CDR3 is CASSLEGEGALGTDTQYF. CDR3 DNA sequence: TGCGCCAGCAGCTTGGAGGGGGAAGGGGCTCTAGGGACAGATACGCAGTATTTT.

The chain recombines TRBV2 with TRBJ1-2; D might be TRBD1 (5 bases). The V and J ends lost 2 bases and 5 bases respectively, with 12 bases between them. This CDR3 comprises 14 residues. The V gene's germline CDR1 is SNHLY and CDR2 FYNNEI. The chain's CDR3 is CASSELGRDYGYTF. The CDR3 DNA sequence: TGTGCCAGCAGTGAATTGGGCAGGGATTATGGCTACACCTTC.

The chain combines TRBV7-2 with TRBJ2-5; no reliable D call. The CDR3 has 12 residues. Germline V gene lookup returns CDR1 SGHTA and CDR2 FQGNSA. With 2 bases removed from V and 9 bases from J, the gap between germline ends came to 10 bases. The CDR3, as DNA: TGTGCCAGCAGCTTAATTTTTGCGGCCCAGTACTTC. It specifies CASSLIFAAQYF.

The V call is TRBV2, the J call TRBJ2-7, with a possible D match to TRBD2 (6 bases). The CDR3 runs to 15 residues. Trimming removed 8 bases at V and 2 bases at J, with 19 bases between. Germline-derived CDR1 and CDR2 are SNHLY and FYNNEI. CDR3 coding DNA: TGTGCCAGCTCCGGATCGGGCGGGGTTCCCTACGAGCAGTACTTC. It translates to CASSGSGGVPYEQYF.

This chain uses TRBV6-5 with TRBJ1-2; 9 positions match TRBD1. The germline gives CDR1 MNHEY, CDR2 SVGAGI. V lost 4 bases to trimming and J lost 4 bases; unmatched junction nucleotides: 7. The CDR3 has 15 amino acids. The CDR3 DNA reads as TGTGCCAGCAGTTCCACAGGGGGCCAAATCTATGGCTACACCTTC. This gives the protein CASSSTGGQIYGYTF.

The chain joins TRBV7-2 to TRBJ2-1; D call uncertain. Trimming stripped 7 bases from V and 5 bases from J, with 12 bases between. Germline CDR1 reads SGHTA; CDR2 reads FQGNSA. This CDR3 comprises 13 residues. The CDR3 bases are TGTGCCAGCACCTTGATAGGAGACAATGAGCAGTTCTTC. Its protein is CASTLIGDNEQFF.

J is TRBJ2-5 and V is TRBV9, with 12 bases that match TRBD2. With V trimmed by 4 bases and J by 2 bases, 9 bases remained unmatched. The germline gives CDR1 SGDLS, CDR2 YYNGEE. This CDR3 is 17 amino acids long. The CDR3 sequence is CASSSRTSGGLQETQYF. CDR3 nucleotide sequence: TGTGCCAGCAGCTCTCGAACTAGCGGGGGGCTGCAAGAGACCCAGTACTTC.

This clone is a singleton in its sample. The CDR3 region has the DNA TGTGCCAGCAGTCCCCTGGGGGGTGGCACAGATACGCAGTATTTT. It translates to CASSPLGGGTDTQYF. The rearrangement links TRBV27 to TRBJ2-3, with D possibly being TRBD2 (6 bases). This CDR3 region has 15 residues. CDR1 and CDR2 from the germline V gene are MNHEY and SMNVEV (reference sequence). Trimming removed 5 bases at V and 1 base at J, with 13 bases between.

V is TRBV7-2 and J is TRBJ2-2; D not certain. Trimming pared 1 base from V and 4 bases from J, leaving 7 bases between. The CDR3 runs 14 residues. The germline gives CDR1 SGHTA, CDR2 FQGNSA. The CDR3 nucleotides are TGTGCCAGCAGCTTAGTAGTCGTCACCGGGGAGCTGTTTTTT. Its translation is CASSLVVVTGELFF.

This clone has more than one count but fewer than ten. J is TRBJ2-5 and V is TRBV28; tentatively, D is TRBD2 (5 bases). V was shortened by 1 base and J by 3 bases, with 6 bases between the two germline ends. Germline V gene data show CDR1 as MDHEN and CDR2 as SYDVKM. The CDR3 runs 13 residues. CDR3 in DNA: TGTGCCAGCAGTTTATACGGGGAAGAGACCCAGTACTTC. Its protein product is CASSLYGEETQYF.

The sample holds one count of this clone. J is TRBJ1-2 and V is TRBV9, with D uncertain. Deletions cut 4 bases from V and 3 bases from J, with 10 bases between. The CDR3 runs to 13 residues. CDR1 is SGDLS, CDR2 YYNGEE, per germline. The CDR3 DNA is TGTGCCAGCAGCCCCGGACTCTACTATGGCTACACCTTC. It specifies CASSPGLYYGYTF. The variable domain in full, completed from reference TRBV9 and TRBJ1-2, reads DSGVTQTPKHLITATGQRVTLRCSPRSGDLSVYWYQQSLDQGLQFLIQYYNGEERAKGNILERFSAQQFPDLHSELNLSSLELGDSALYFCASSPGLYYGYTFGSGTRLTVV.

The V gene is TRBV5-3, the J gene TRBJ2-7; D is perhaps TRBD2 (6 bases). TRBV5-3 belongs to the ORF category, with a function that is uncertain. V was cut by 3 bases and J by 2 bases, with 27 bases left in between. The CDR3 runs 19 residues. The CDR3 sequence: CARSSQGSGVRVSTYEQYF. In DNA, the CDR3 is TGTGCCAGAAGCTCACAAGGTAGCGGAGTTAGGGTATCTACCTACGAGCAGTACTTC.

This clone was seen more than once but under ten times. CDR3 residues: CASSLGRDQPQHF. The CDR3 nucleotides read TGCGCCAGCAGCTTGGGCAGGGATCAGCCCCAGCATTTT. The chain uses TRBV5-1 and TRBJ1-5, with D perhaps TRBD1 (5 bases). V lost 0 bases, J lost 5 bases, and 6 bases lay in between. Germline assignment: CDR1 SGHRS and CDR2 YFSETQ. The CDR3 has 13 residues. Full variable domain (remainder filled in from reference TRBV5-1 and TRBJ1-5): KAGVTQTPRYLIKTRGQQVTLSCSPISGHRSVSWYQQTPGQGLQFLFEYFSETQRNKGNFPGRFSGRQFSNSRSEMNVSTLELGDSALYLCASSLGRDQPQHFGDGTRLSIL.

V is TRBV5-1 and J is TRBJ2-1; 9 bases align to TRBD1. This CDR3 contains 14 residues. V shed 5 bases, J shed 7 bases, and the junction held 7 bases outside the gene matches. Per germline, CDR1 SGHRS and CDR2 YFSETQ. CDR3 nucleotides: TGCGCCAGCAGGGGGACAGGGCAGGAAAATGAGCAGTTCTTC. It specifies CASRGTGQENEQFF.

The V gene is TRBV5-1, the J gene TRBJ1-1; D might be TRBD1 (6 bases). Looked up from germline, CDR1 is SGHRS and CDR2 is YFSETQ. The CDR3 spans 16 residues. V shed 6 bases and J shed 0 bases, with 18 bases lying between them. CDR3 region: CASNPGTNQMNTEAFF. CDR3 sequence (DNA): TGCGCCAGCAACCCTGGGACAAACCAGATGAACACTGAAGCTTTCTTT.

CDR3 bases: TGTGCCAGTAGTTCCGTTCCAGGGGGTGGCTACACCTTC. Its protein product is CASSSVPGGGYTF. The chain recombines TRBV19 with TRBJ1-2; 7 positions match TRBD1. Looked up from germline, CDR1 is LNHDA and CDR2 is SQIVND (reference sequence). The CDR3 totals 13 residues. The V gene end was trimmed by 5 bases and the J gene end by 7 bases; junction bases not matched to a gene: 7.

V gene TRBV29-1 combines with J gene TRBJ1-1, with TRBD1 identical over 7 bases. V lost 8 bases, J lost 1 base, and 13 bases stayed unmatched. CDR1 is SQVTM and CDR2 is ANQGSEA in the germline V gene. The CDR3 totals 15 residues. The CDR3 region has the DNA TGCAGCTCCGGGGGCGGACAGGCGAAGAACACTGAAGCTTTCTTT. Amino acid sequence: CSSGGGQAKNTEAFF.

This chain links TRBV11-3 with TRBJ2-1; weak D call: TRBD2 (6 bases). Germline CDR1 SGHNT, CDR2 YENEEA. The CDR3 loop spans 15 amino acids. Trimming left V 5 bases short and J 3 bases short, with 14 bases between. CDR3 loop: CASSPGGDHYNEQFF. CDR3 bases: TGTGCCAGCAGCCCCGGAGGGGACCACTACAATGAGCAGTTCTTC.

This clone was seen more than once but under ten times. V usage is TRBV27 and J usage is TRBJ1-5, with TRBD1 matching over 8 bases. Germline V gene lookup returns CDR1 MNHEY and CDR2 SMNVEV (reference sequence). Trimming took 6 bases from V and 5 from J; bases not matched to a gene: 6. This CDR3 region has 14 residues. The CDR3 DNA reads as TGTGCCAGCAGGGTGACAGGGGACGATCAGCCCCAGCATTTT. It yields the protein CASRVTGDDQPQHF.

The rearrangement joins TRBV7-2 to TRBJ2-7; 7 nucleotides agree with TRBD1. With 5 bases clipped from V and 3 bases from J, the junction kept 4 bases outside the gene matches. From germline, CDR1 is SGHTA and CDR2 FQGNSA. The CDR3 loop spans 13 amino acids. The CDR3 sequence: CASSASGGYEQYF. CDR3 bases: TGTGCCAGCAGCGCTTCAGGGGGCTACGAGCAGTACTTC.

This chain links TRBV5-1 with TRBJ2-7; 9 nucleotides match TRBD2. Per the germline V gene, CDR1 is SGHRS and CDR2 is YFSETQ. The V segment lost 7 bases and the J segment 1 base; nucleotides outside the gene matches: 9. This CDR3 has 15 amino acids. This CDR3 is CASFWGLAGSYEQYF. CDR3 in DNA: TGCGCCAGCTTTTGGGGGCTAGCGGGATCCTACGAGCAGTACTTC.

This clone was detected once. The chain couples TRBV6-1 to TRBJ2-5, with no clear D. The assigned J gene may be wrong: the sequence end matches TRBJ2-7 better. The CDR3 totals 14 residues. Germline CDR1 MNHNS, CDR2 SASEGT. The CDR3 DNA reads as TGTGCCAGCAGTGAATTTTTGTACTTCTACGAGCAGTACTTC. Encoded protein: CASSEFLYFYEQYF.